The clone carrying this T cell receptor beta chain was seen more than once but under ten times. These data belong to a study of cytomegalovirus exposure and HLA in healthy donors. V was cut by 11 bases and J by 0 bases, with 14 bases left in between. Germline V lookup: CDR1 MNHEY, CDR2 SVGAGI. The CDR3 has 13 residues. PCR employed 60 Vbeta and 13 Jbeta primers. The data were produced by immunoSEQ multiplex PCR, yet TCRdb's version contains in-frame clones alone and is incomplete. The sample lists some 170,000 clones; just over 70% were seen once. The chain has TRBV6-5 and TRBJ2-7, with TRBD1 as a possible D gene (6 bases). This sequence originates from a human donor in good health. Sequenced material: PBMCs. This chain's CDR3 is CAEGRDNSYEQYF. The CDR3 region has the DNA TGTGCCGAGGGTCGGGACAACTCCTACGAGCAGTACTTC.